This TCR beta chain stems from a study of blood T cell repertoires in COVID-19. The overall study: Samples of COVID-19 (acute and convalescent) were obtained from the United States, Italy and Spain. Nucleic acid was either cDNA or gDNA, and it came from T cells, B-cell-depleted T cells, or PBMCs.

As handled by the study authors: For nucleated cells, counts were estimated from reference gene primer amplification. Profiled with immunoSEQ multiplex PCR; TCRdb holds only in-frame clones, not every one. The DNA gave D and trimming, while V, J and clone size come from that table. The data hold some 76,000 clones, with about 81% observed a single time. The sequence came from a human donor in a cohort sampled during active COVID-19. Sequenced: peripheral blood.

DNA of the CDR3: TGTGCCAGCAGCGTCCGATCGGAGAGGCAAAACCACTTT. Its translation: CASSVRSERQNHF. The gene calls are TRBV6-5 and TRBJ1-6; no clear D gene. V was trimmed by 6 bases and J by 18 bases, leaving 21 bases between them. The germline CDR1 and CDR2 sequences are MNHEY and SVGAGI. The CDR3 has 13 residues.